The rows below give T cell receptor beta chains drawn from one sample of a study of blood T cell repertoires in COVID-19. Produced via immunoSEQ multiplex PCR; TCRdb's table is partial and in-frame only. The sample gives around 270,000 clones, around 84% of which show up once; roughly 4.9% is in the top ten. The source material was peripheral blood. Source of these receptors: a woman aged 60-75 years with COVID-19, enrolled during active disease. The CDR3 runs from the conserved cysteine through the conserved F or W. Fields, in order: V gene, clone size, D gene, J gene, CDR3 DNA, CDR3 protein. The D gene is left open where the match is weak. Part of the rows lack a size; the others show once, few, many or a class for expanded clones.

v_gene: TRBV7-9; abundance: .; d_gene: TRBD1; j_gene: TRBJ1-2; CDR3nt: TGTGCCAGCAGCCCACAGGGGGATCACTATGGCTACACCTTC; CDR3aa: CASSPQGDHYGYTF
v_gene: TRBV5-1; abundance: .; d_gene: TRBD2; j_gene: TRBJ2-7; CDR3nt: TGCGCCAGCAGCTTGAACGGGAGGGCCGATTACGAGCAGTACTTC; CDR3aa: CASSLNGRADYEQYF
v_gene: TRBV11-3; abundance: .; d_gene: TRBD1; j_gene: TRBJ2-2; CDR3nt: TGTGCCAGCAGCTTAGGAAACAGGGGGCTTCACGGGGAGCTGTTTTTT; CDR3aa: CASSLGNRGLHGELFF
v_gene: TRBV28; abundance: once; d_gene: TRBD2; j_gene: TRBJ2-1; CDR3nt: TGTGCCAGCAGTCCGGCCGGGACTAGGGGTTCCAATGAGCAGTTCTTC; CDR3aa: CASSPAGTRGSNEQFF
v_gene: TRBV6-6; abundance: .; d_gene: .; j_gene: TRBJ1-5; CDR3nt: TGTGCCAGCAGTTACACGGGGGGCGGTGGTACGCCCCAGCATTTT; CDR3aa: CASSYTGGGGTPQHF
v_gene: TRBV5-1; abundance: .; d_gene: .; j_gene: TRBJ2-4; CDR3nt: TGCGCCAGCAGCTTGGCTCAGCGAAACATTCAGTACTTC; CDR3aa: CASSLAQRNIQYF
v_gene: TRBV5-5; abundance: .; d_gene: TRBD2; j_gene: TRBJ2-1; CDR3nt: TGTGCCAGCAGCCCCCGACGACTAGCGAGCTCCTACAATGAGCAGTTCTTC; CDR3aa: CASSPRRLASSYNEQFF
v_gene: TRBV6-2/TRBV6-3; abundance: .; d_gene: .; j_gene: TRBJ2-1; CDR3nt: TGTGCCAGCAGTTACGTGCGGGGCAATGAGCAGTTCTTC; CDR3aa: CASSYVRGNEQFF
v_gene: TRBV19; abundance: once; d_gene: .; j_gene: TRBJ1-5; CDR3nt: TGTGCCAGTAGTATGAACAGGGAAGAGTGGCAGCCCCAGCATTTT; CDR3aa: CASSMNREEWQPQHF
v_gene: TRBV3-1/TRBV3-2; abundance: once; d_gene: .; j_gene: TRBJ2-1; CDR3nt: TGTGCCAGCAGCCTCCAAGGACTATTCAACAATGAGCAGTTCTTC; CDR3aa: CASSLQGLFNNEQFF
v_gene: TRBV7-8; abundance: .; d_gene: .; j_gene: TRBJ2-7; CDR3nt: TGTGCCAGCAGCTTAGCCCCCCCCACTCAGCCGCGGGCCTACGAGCAGTACTTC; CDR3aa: CASSLAPPTQPRAYEQYF
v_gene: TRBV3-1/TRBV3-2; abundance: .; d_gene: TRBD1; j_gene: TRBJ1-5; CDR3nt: TGTGCCAGCAGGGGACAGCCGAATCAGCCCCAGCATTTT; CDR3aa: CASRGQPNQPQHF
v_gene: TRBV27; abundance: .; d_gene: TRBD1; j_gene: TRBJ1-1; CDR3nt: TGTGCCAGCAGTTTGAGGGGGCTCGTGAACACTGAAGCTTTCTTT; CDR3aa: CASSLRGLVNTEAFF
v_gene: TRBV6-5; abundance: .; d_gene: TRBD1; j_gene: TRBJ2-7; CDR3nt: TGTGCCAGCAGTTACTCTCCGGGACAGGGAGTCTACGAGCAGTACTTC; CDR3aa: CASSYSPGQGVYEQYF
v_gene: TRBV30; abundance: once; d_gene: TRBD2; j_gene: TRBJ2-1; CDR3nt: TGTGCCTGGAGTGTACCCCGAGCGGGAGGTATTTACAATGAGCAGTTCTTC; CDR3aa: CAWSVPRAGGIYNEQFF
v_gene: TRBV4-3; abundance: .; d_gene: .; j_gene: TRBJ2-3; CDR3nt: TGCGCCAGCAGCCAGGACGAAGGGGCTGGCACAGATACGCAGTATTTT; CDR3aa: CASSQDEGAGTDTQYF
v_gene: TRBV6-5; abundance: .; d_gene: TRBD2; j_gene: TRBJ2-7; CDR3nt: TGTGCCAGCAGACTTAGCGGGAGATCCTACGAGCAGTACTTC; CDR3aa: CASRLSGRSYEQYF
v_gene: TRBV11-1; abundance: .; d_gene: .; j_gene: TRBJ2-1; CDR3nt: TGTGCCAGCCATACCCTCAGGACAGCAAGTTACAATGAGCAGTTCTTC; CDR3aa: CASHTLRTASYNEQFF
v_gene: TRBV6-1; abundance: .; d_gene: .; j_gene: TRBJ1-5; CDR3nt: TGTGCCAGCAGCGAAGCGGCCAGGGGCAATCAGCCCCAGCATTTT; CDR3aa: CASSEAARGNQPQHF
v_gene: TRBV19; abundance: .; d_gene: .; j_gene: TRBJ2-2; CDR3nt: TGTGCCAGTAGTTTTCGACACCAGAACACCGGGGAGCTGTTTTTT; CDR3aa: CASSFRHQNTGELFF
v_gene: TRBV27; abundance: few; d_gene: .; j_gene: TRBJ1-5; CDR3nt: TGTGCCAGCAGTTTATTCAGGGGAGATCAGCCCCAGCATTTT; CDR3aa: CASSLFRGDQPQHF
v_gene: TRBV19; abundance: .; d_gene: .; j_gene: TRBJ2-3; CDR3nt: TGTGCCAGTAGAAACCTGGGGGGAGAAGATACGCAGTATTTT; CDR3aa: CASRNLGGEDTQYF
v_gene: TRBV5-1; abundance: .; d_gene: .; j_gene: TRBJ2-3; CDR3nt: TGCGCCAGCAGCTTGGAAGGGGACACAGATACGCAGTATTTT; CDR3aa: CASSLEGDTDTQYF
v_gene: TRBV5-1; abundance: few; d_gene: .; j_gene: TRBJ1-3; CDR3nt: TGCGCCAGCAGCCGGGACTTTGGGGCCTCTGGAAACACCATATATTTT; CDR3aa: CASSRDFGASGNTIYF
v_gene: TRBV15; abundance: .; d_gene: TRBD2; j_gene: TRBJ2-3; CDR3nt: TGTGCCACCAGCAAACTAGCGGGGAGTTCAGATACGCAGTATTTT; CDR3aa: CATSKLAGSSDTQYF
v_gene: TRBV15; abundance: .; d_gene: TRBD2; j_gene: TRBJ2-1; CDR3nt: TGTGCCACCAGCTTCTTTTGGACTAGCGGGAGTCGTACCTACAATGAGCAGTTCTTC; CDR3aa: CATSFFWTSGSRTYNEQFF
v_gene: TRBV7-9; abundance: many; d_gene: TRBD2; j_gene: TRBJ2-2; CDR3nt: TGTGCCAGCACCCTGGGACTAGCGGGAGAAACCGGGGAGCTGTTTTTT; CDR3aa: CASTLGLAGETGELFF
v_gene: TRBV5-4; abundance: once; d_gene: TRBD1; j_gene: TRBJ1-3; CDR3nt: TGTGCCAGCAGCCAAGAAACAAGGCCGGGGACAGGAGGTGGAAACACCATATATTTT; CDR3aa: CASSQETRPGTGGGNTIYF
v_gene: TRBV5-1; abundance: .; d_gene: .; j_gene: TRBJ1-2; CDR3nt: TGCGCCAGCAGCTTGGACAGGAATGTGGGCTATGGCTACACCTTC; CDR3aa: CASSLDRNVGYGYTF
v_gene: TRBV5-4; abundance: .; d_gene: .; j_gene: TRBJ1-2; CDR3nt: TGTGCCAGCAGCCAGGAACAGGGTTATGGATATGGCTACACCTTC; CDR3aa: CASSQEQGYGYGYTF
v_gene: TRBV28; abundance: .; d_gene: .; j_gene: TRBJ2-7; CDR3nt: TGTGCCAGCTTGAGGACACCCTACGAGCAGTACTTC; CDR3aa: CASLRTPYEQYF
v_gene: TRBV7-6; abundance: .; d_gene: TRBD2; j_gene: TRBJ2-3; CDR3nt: TGTGCCAGCAGTCGGGTCCTAGCGGGGCCCACAGATACGCAGTATTTT; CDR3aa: CASSRVLAGPTDTQYF
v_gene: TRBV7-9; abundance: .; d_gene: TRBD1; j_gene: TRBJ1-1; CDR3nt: TGTGCCAGCAGCGAACGAATGACAGGGGTTGGCACTGAAGCTTTCTTT; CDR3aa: CASSERMTGVGTEAFF
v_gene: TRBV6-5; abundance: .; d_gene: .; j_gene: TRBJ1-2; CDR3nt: TGTGCCAGCAGTAGCTTCCAACCCGACTATGGCTACACCTTC; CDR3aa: CASSSFQPDYGYTF
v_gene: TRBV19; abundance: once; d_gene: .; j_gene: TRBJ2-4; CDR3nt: TGTGCCAGTAGTACAGGGAATTATGCCAAAAACATTCAGTACTTC; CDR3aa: CASSTGNYAKNIQYF
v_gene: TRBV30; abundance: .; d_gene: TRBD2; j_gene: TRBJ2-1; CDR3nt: TGTGCCTGGAGAGTCCCCGGGGGACGCGGGGGTGTGCAGTTCTTC; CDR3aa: CAWRVPGGRGGVQFF
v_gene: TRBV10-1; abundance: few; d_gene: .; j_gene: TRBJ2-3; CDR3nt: TGCGCCAGCAGTGGGAGGACTGCCCGCGGGGCAGATACGCAGTATTTT; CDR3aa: CASSGRTARGADTQYF
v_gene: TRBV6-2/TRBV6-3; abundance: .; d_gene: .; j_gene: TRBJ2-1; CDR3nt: TGTGCCAGCAGTTACGGAGCGGAGGGTTACAATGAGCAGTTCTTC; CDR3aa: CASSYGAEGYNEQFF
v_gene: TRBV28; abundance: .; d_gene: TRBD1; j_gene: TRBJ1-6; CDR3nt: TGTGCCAGCAACCTACAGGGGAGGTATTCACCCCTCCACTTT; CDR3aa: CASNLQGRYSPLHF
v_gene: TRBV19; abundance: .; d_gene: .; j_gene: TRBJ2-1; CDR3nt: TGTGCCAGTAGTGGAACTAGGATCCATGAGCAGTTCTTC; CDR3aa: CASSGTRIHEQFF
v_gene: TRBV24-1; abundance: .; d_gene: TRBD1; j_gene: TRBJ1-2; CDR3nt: TGTGCCACCAGTGATTCGGACAGGGGCTATGGCTACACCTTC; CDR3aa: CATSDSDRGYGYTF
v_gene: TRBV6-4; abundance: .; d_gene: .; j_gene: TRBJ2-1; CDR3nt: TGTGCCAGCAGTGCCGAACCACAGGGTGAGCAGTTCTTC; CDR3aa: CASSAEPQGEQFF
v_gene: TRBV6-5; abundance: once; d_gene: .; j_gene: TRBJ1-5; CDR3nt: TGTGCCAGCAGACCCAGTGGGGGGGTCCGCAGGCCCCAGCATTTT; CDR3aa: CASRPSGGVRRPQHF
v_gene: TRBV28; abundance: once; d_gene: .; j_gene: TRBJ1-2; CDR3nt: TGTGCCAGCAGTTTGCGGAGGGCTAACTATGGCTACACCTTC; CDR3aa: CASSLRRANYGYTF
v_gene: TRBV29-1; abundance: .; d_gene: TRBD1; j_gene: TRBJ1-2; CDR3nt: TGCAGCGTACTCGGACAGGGAAGGGGAGGCTACACCTTC; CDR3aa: CSVLGQGRGGYTF
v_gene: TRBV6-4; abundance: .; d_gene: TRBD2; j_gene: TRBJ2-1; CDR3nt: TGTGCCAGCAGTGCAGTAGCGGGAGGGGACAATGAGCAGTTCTTC; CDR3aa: CASSAVAGGDNEQFF
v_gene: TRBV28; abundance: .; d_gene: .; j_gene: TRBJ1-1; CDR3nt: TGTGCCAGCAGTTTACCCAGTTTAGCTTTCTTT; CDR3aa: CASSLPSLAFF
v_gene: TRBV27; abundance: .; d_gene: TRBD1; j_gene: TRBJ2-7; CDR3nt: TGTGCCAGCAGTTTAATCTGGACAGGGGGTTTCTACGAGCAGTACTTC; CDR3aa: CASSLIWTGGFYEQYF
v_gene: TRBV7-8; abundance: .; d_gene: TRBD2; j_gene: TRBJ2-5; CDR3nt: TGTGCCAGCAGCCCCCATGTGCGGGAGCCCCAAGAGACCCAGTACTTC; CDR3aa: CASSPHVREPQETQYF
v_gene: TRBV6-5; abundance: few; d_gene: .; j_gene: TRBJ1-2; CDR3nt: TGTGCCAGCACCCGGGGTGGCGGCTACACCTTC; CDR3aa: CASTRGGGYTF